This TCR beta chain was captured in a study of blood T cell repertoires in COVID-19. For the study at large: In each case, the material was cDNA or gDNA derived from T cells, B-cell-depleted T cells, or PBMCs.

Profiling relied on immunoSEQ multiplex PCR, and the TCRdb table lists in-frame clones only, not all of them. The top ten hold around 11% of the sample, which has 70,000 to 95,000 clones, approximately 80% seen once. The germline V gene encodes CDR1 SGHNT and CDR2 YYREEE (reference sequence). The V and J ends lost 0 bases and 1 base, in that order; junction bases with no gene match: 9. This CDR3 has 19 residues. The material sequenced was peripheral blood. The V and J genes are TRBV5-4 and TRBJ2-3; 12 bases are a match to TRBD1. The receptor's source is a woman aged 65 to 85 with active or convalescent COVID-19. The CDR3 spells CASSLAAGQGARGTDTQYF. In nucleotides, the CDR3 is TGTGCCAGCAGCTTGGCCGCGGGACAGGGGGCGCGCGGCACAGATACGCAGTATTTT.